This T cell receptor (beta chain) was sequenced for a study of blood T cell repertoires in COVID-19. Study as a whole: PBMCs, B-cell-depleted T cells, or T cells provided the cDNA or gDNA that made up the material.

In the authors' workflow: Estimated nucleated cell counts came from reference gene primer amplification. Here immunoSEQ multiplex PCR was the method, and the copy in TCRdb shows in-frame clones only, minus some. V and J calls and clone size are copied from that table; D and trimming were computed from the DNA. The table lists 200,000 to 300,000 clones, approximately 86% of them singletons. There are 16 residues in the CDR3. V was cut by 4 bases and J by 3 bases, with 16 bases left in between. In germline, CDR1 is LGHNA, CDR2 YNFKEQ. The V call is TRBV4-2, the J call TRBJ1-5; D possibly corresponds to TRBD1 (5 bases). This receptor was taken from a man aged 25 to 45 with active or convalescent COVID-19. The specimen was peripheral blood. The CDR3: CASSRSDGDYNQPQHF. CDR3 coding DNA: TGTGCCAGCAGCCGTAGCGATGGGGACTACAATCAGCCCCAGCATTTT.